These 7 T cell receptor beta chains were all obtained from the same sample, sequenced in a study of T cell repertoires in cytomegalovirus infection. In TCRdb, the reads were re-called with MiXCR into one record per CDR3 protein. The sample shows tens of thousands of distinct CDR3 sequences, around 20% of them seen only once. The antigens for these receptors are not known. The sample was PBMCs, sequenced either directly or after in vitro stimulation (not recorded which). Receptor source: a human donor in good health (CMV status not recorded). Some clones in this sample may be carry-over from other donors' samples.

The chain links TRBV12-3 or TRBV12-4 to TRBJ2-1, with D perhaps matching TRBD2 (6 bases). The CDR3 is made up of 13 amino acids. Between the trimmed V and J ends, which lost 4 bases and 9 bases, there was a span of 13 bases. As DNA, the CDR3 is TGTGCCAGCAGTTCTCGGGGGAGCGGTGAGCAGTTCTTC. Amino acids: CASSSRGSGEQFF.

This clonotype was detected many times. The chain uses TRBV12-3 or TRBV12-4 and TRBJ2-1, with D unclear. The CDR3 length is 12 residues. V dropped 3 bases and J dropped 8 bases, with 8 bases sitting between them. The DNA for the CDR3 is TGTGCCAGCAGTTTCACCGCCCATGAGCAGTTCTTC. It encodes CASSFTAHEQFF.

The chain recombines TRBV4-1 with TRBJ1-5; 9 bases line up with TRBD1. The CDR3 is 17 amino acids. The junction had 11 bases not matched to a gene; V was cut back by 0 bases and J by 8 bases. From germline, CDR1 is MGHRA and CDR2 YSYEKL. CDR3 region: CASSQESPGQGFEPQHF. CDR3 coding DNA: TGCGCCAGCAGCCAAGAGTCTCCGGGACAGGGTTTTGAGCCCCAGCATTTT.

The chain uses TRBV5-6 and TRBJ2-5, with 7 bases fitting TRBD2. V shed 3 bases, J shed 4 bases, and the junction held 12 bases outside the gene matches. In germline, CDR1 is SGHDT, CDR2 YYEEEE. The CDR3 totals 16 residues. The CDR3 DNA is TGTGCCAGCAGCTATAGAACTAGCGTCCCCCGAGAGACCCAGTACTTC. Translated, it gives CASSYRTSVPRETQYF.

This rearrangement joins TRBV27 to TRBJ2-5; 12 bases line up with TRBD2. Germline CDR1 is MNHEY and CDR2 is SMNVEV (reference sequence). There are 16 residues in the CDR3. V was pared by 5 bases and J by 4 bases, with 8 bases of the junction left unmatched. The CDR3 DNA reads TGTGCCAGCAGTCCGCGACTAGCGGGAGATTTAGAGACCCAGTACTTC. This codes for CASSPRLAGDLETQYF.

This clonotype showed up many times. The V gene is TRBV12-3 or TRBV12-4, the J gene TRBJ2-2, with a tentative D call TRBD1 (6 bases). The CDR3 totals 14 residues. Trimming cost V 4 bases and J 4 bases, with 10 bases left between them. In nucleotides, the CDR3 is TGTGCCAGCAGTTCCACAGGGAGCACCGGGGAGCTGTTTTTT. Amino acid sequence: CASSSTGSTGELFF.

Only a few counts were recorded for this clonotype. The CDR3 here is CASGSPLGPRGNQPQHF. DNA of the CDR3: TGTGCTAGTGGCTCCCCCTTAGGGCCCAGGGGCAATCAGCCCCAGCATTTT. The V gene is TRBV12-5, the J gene TRBJ1-5; D possibly corresponds to TRBD1 (5 bases). The CDR3 is 17 residues long. V lost 6 bases to trimming and J lost 2 bases, with 20 bases between them. Germline CDR1 is LGHNT and CDR2 is FRNRAP.